This TCR beta chain originates from a study of blood T cell repertoires in COVID-19. Study details: T cells, B-cell-depleted T cells, or PBMCs provided the cDNA or gDNA that served as material.

The germline V gene encodes CDR1 LNHDA and CDR2 SQIVND (reference sequence). The V gene end was trimmed by 5 bases and the J gene end by 5 bases; junction bases not matched to a gene: 4. The CDR3 spans 14 residues. Sequencing was performed with immunoSEQ multiplex PCR; in TCRdb, only in-frame clones are kept and a portion is missing. This table has around 54,000 clones, roughly 88% appearing once. The receptor's source is a human donor in a cohort sampled during active COVID-19. The specimen sequenced was peripheral blood. The gene calls are TRBV19 and TRBJ2-2; 8 positions match TRBD2. DNA of the CDR3: TGTGCCAGTAGTCCCCGACTAGCGACCGGGGAGCTGTTTTTT. As protein: CASSPRLATGELFF. Looking up the rest from reference TRBV19 and TRBJ2-2 gives the full variable domain: DGGITQSPKYLFRKEGQNVTLSCEQNLNHDAMYWYRQDPGQGLRLIYYSQIVNDFQKGDIAEGYSVSREKKESFPLTVTSAQKNPTAFYLCASSPRLATGELFFGEGSRLTVL.